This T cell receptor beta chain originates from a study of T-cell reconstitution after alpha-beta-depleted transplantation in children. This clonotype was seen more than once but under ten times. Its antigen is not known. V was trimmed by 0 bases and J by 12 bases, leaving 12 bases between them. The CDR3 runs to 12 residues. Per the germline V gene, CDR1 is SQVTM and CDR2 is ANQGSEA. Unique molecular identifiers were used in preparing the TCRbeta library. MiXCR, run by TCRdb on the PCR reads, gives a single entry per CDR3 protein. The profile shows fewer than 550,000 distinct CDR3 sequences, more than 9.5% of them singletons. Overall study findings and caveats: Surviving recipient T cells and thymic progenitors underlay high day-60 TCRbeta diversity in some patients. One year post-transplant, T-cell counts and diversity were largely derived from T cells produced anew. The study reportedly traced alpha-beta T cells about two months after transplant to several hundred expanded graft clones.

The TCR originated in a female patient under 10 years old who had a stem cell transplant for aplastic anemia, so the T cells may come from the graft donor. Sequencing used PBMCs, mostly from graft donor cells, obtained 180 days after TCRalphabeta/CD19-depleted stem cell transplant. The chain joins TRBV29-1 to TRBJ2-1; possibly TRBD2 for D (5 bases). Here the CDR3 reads CSVEDERVGQFF. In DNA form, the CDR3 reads TGCAGCGTTGAAGACGAGAGGGTCGGGCAGTTCTTC.